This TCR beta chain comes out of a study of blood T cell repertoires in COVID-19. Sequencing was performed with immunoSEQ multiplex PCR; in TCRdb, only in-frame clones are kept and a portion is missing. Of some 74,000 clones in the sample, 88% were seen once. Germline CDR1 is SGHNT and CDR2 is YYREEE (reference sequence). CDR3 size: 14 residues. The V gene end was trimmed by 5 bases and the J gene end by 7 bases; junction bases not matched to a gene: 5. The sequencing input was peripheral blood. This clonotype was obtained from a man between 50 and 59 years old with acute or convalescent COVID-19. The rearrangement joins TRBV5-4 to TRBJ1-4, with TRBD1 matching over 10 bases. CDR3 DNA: TGTGCCAGCAGTCGACAGGGGGCGCTTGAAAAACTGTTTTTT. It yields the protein CASSRQGALEKLFF.